A selection of T cell receptor beta chains follows, all from one sample in a study of early T cells in non-severe SARS-CoV-2 infection. Via MiXCR, TCRdb re-called the 5' RACE reads, giving one row per CDR3 protein. Of 60,000 to 85,000 distinct CDR3 sequences listed, 15% to 19% are singletons. Sequencing was done on a sample of whole blood. The receptors were gathered from an adult who was a healthcare worker with PCR-confirmed SARS-CoV-2 infection or an uninfected control (not recorded which). CDR3s include the opening cysteine and the closing phenylalanine or tryptophan. The D gene is left open where the match is weak. Where a row states a size, it is once, few, many or the class of an expanded clone; other rows omit it.

size | J | D | V | CDR3 | DNA
few | TRBJ2-1 | TRBD2 | TRBV6-4 | CASSDSGLAGAEQFF | TGTGCCAGCAGTGACTCTGGCCTAGCGGGAGCAGAGCAGTTCTTC
few | TRBJ2-3 | NA | TRBV10-1 | CASSEVRVVKTDTQYF | TGCGCCAGCAGTGAGGTCAGGGTGGTGAAGACAGATACGCAGTATTTT
NA | TRBJ1-5 | TRBD1 | TRBV2 | CASSAEGQALNQPQHF | TGTGCCAGCAGTGCGGAAGGACAGGCGCTCAATCAGCCCCAGCATTTT
many | TRBJ2-3 | NA | TRBV28 | CASSLSAVQDTQYF | TGTGCCAGCAGTTTATCGGCAGTTCAGGATACGCAGTATTTT
many | TRBJ1-2 | NA | TRBV12-3/TRBV12-4 | CASSLNRQIGGYTF | TGTGCCAGCAGTTTAAATCGACAGATCGGTGGCTACACCTTC
many | TRBJ2-3 | NA | TRBV7-3 | CASSLGMNTDTQYF | TGTGCCAGCAGTTTAGGGATGAACACAGATACGCAGTATTTT
NA | TRBJ2-7 | TRBD2 | TRBV4-3 | CASSQDFGGRAVADYEQYF | TGCGCCAGCAGCCAAGATTTTGGGGGGAGGGCAGTAGCGGACTACGAGCAGTACTTC
NA | TRBJ2-3 | NA | TRBV4-1 | CASSPNRASTDTQYF | TGCGCCAGCAGCCCAAACAGGGCTAGCACAGATACGCAGTATTTT
few | TRBJ1-4 | TRBD1 | TRBV7-9 | CASSFGGTGRQSNEKLFF | TGTGCCAGCAGCTTTGGTGGGACAGGGAGGCAATCTAATGAAAAACTGTTTTTT
few | TRBJ1-4 | NA | TRBV20-1 | CSASPSTNEKLFF | TGCAGTGCTTCACCGTCAACTAATGAAAAACTGTTTTTT
NA | TRBJ2-1 | NA | TRBV9 | CASSAWDGYNEQFF | TGTGCCAGCAGCGCCTGGGACGGATACAATGAGCAGTTCTTC
NA | TRBJ1-1 | TRBD1 | TRBV12-3/TRBV12-4 | CASSPRTGPRGTEAFF | TGTGCCAGCAGCCCTAGGACAGGGCCACGGGGCACTGAAGCTTTCTTT
NA | TRBJ1-4 | NA | TRBV12-3/TRBV12-4 | CASSSGVANEKLFF | TGTGCCAGCAGTTCAGGGGTCGCTAATGAAAAACTGTTTTTT
few | TRBJ2-5 | TRBD2 | TRBV9 | CASSVGTSGSFETQYF | TGTGCCAGCAGCGTAGGGACTAGCGGGAGCTTTGAGACCCAGTACTTC
few | TRBJ2-5 | NA | TRBV7-9 | CASSLIGGQETQYF | TGTGCCAGCAGCTTGATAGGGGGACAAGAGACCCAGTACTTC
many | TRBJ2-3 | NA | TRBV5-4 | CASSFEGASTDTQYF | TGTGCCAGCAGCTTTGAGGGTGCTAGCACAGATACGCAGTATTTT
NA | TRBJ2-2 | NA | TRBV20-1 | CSARGRLAENTGELFF | TGCAGTGCTAGAGGCCGGCTAGCAGAGAACACCGGGGAGCTGTTTTTT
NA | TRBJ1-2 | NA | TRBV10-1 | CASSPGGRGAYGYTF | TGCGCCAGCAGCCCAGGAGGCCGGGGAGCTTATGGCTACACCTTC
few | TRBJ1-5 | NA | TRBV6-1 | CASRDDRPGQHF | TGTGCCAGCAGGGACGACCGTCCGGGGCAGCATTTT
few | TRBJ2-1 | TRBD2 | TRBV10-1 | CASSSGGARDEQFF | TGCGCCAGCAGTAGCGGGGGGGCCCGGGATGAGCAGTTCTTC
few | TRBJ2-3 | NA | TRBV29-1 | CSVLRDTQYF | TGCAGCGTTCTCCGAGATACGCAGTATTTT
many | TRBJ1-5 | NA | TRBV29-1 | CSVWGGSNQPQHF | TGCAGCGTTTGGGGCGGCAGCAATCAGCCCCAGCATTTT
NA | TRBJ2-1 | NA | TRBV5-6 | CASSLVDYNEQFF | TGTGCCAGCAGCTTGGTGGATTACAATGAGCAGTTCTTC
NA | TRBJ2-3 | NA | TRBV7-2 | CASSLTGGFTDTQYF | TGTGCCAGCAGCTTAACCGGCGGATTCACAGATACGCAGTATTTT
few | TRBJ1-6 | NA | TRBV6-4 | CASSDSADNSPLHF | TGTGCCAGCAGTGACTCGGCAGATAATTCACCCCTCCACTTT
few | TRBJ2-7 | NA | TRBV7-6 | CASSPGHLEQYF | TGTGCCAGCAGCCCGGGACATCTCGAGCAGTACTTC